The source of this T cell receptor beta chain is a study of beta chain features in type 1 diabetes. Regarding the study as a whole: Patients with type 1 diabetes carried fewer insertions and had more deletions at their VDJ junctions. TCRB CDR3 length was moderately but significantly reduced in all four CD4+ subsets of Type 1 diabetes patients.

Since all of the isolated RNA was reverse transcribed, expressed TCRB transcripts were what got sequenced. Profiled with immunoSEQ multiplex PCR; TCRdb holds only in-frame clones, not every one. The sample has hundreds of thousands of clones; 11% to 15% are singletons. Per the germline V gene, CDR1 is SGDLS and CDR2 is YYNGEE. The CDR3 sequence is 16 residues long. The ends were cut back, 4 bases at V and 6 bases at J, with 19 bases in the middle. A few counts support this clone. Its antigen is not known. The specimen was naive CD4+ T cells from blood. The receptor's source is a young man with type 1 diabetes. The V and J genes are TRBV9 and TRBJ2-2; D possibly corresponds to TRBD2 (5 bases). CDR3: CASSPQAAPRAGELFF. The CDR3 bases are TGTGCCAGCAGCCCCCAAGCGGCCCCAAGGGCCGGGGAGCTGTTTTTT. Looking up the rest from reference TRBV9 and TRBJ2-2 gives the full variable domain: DSGVTQTPKHLITATGQRVTLRCSPRSGDLSVYWYQQSLDQGLQFLIQYYNGEERAKGNILERFSAQQFPDLHSELNLSSLELGDSALYFCASSPQAAPRAGELFFGEGSRLTVL.